This TCR beta chain was found in a study of blood T cell repertoires in COVID-19. As for the study in general: Samples representing acute and convalescent COVID-19 were sourced from the United States, Italy and Spain. T cells, B-cell-depleted T cells, or PBMCs provided the cDNA or gDNA that served as material.

Under the authors' procedure: Amplification of reference gene primers was used by the study to estimate nucleated cell counts. Assay used: immunoSEQ multiplex PCR; TCRdb lists only in-frame clones, some missing. V, J and clone size were drawn from that table, and D and trimming were deduced from the DNA. The sample holds under 150,000 clones, roughly 80% seen once. The clonotype comes from a human donor in a cohort sampled during active COVID-19. The sequenced sample consisted of peripheral blood.

The chain's CDR3 is CASRQYRGSAFF. Here the CDR3 DNA reads TGTGCCAGCAGACAATACAGGGGATCAGCTTTCTTT. The chain is built from TRBV6-6 and TRBJ1-1; 7 bases align to TRBD1. Unmatched junction bases numbered 8, after V lost 6 bases and J lost 10 bases. CDR3 length equals 12 residues. The germline gives CDR1 MNHNY, CDR2 SVGAGI (reference sequence).